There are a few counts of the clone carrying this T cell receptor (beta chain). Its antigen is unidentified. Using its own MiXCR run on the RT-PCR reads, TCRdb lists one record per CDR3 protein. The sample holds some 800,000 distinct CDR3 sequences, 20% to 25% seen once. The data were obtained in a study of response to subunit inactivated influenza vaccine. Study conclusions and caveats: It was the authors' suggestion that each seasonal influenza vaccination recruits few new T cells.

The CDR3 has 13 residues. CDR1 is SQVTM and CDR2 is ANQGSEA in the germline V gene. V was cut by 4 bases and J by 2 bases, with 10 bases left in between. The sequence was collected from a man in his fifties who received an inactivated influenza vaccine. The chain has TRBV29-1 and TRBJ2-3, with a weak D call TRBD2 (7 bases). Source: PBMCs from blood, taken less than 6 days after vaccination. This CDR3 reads CSVAGGHTDTQYF. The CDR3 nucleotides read TGCAGCGTTGCCGGGGGGCACACAGATACGCAGTATTTT.